A single sample is the source of the 12 T cell receptor beta chains below, sequenced in a study of T cells in Graves' hyperthyroidism and ophthalmopathy. TCR beta CDR3 region amplification was performed from RNA transcripts. A first-round RT-PCR of the TCR CDR3 used the HTBI primer set. TCRdb ran MiXCR on the multiplex PCR reads and lists one entry per CDR3 protein. The sample has 300,000 to 450,000 distinct CDR3 sequences; approximately 17% are singletons. The sequenced sample was blood. The receptors shown here come from a man younger than 35 with Graves' ophthalmopathy.

The rearrangement uses TRBV6-2 or TRBV6-3 and TRBJ1-1; TRBD1 might be the D (5 bases). This CDR3 contains 14 residues. Trimming took off 3 bases at V and 6 bases at J, with 14 bases between the two ends. Germline assignment: CDR1 MNHEY and CDR2 SVGEGT. The CDR3 DNA reads as TGTGCCAGCAGTTATAGCGGCAGGGCCCCTGAAGCTTTCTTT. Translating it yields CASSYSGRAPEAFF.

V gene TRBV9 combines with J gene TRBJ1-2; TRBD1 matches 7 bases. The germline CDR1 and CDR2 sequences are SGDLS and YYNGEE. The V gene end was trimmed by 3 bases and the J gene end by 6 bases; junction bases not matched to a gene: 5. The CDR3 length is 13 residues. CDR3 in DNA: TGTGCCAGCAGCGAGACAGGGTCTGATGGCTACACCTTC. This translates into CASSETGSDGYTF.

This clonotype was recorded at least ten times. The chain couples TRBV15 to TRBJ2-7; 7 bases are shared with TRBD1. Germline CDR1 LNHNV, CDR2 YYDKDF (reference sequence). The CDR3 runs 16 residues. The trim removed 1 base at V and 5 bases at J, leaving 11 bases unmatched. CDR3 region: CATSRAKGRGQDEQYF. The DNA for the CDR3 is TGTGCCACCAGCAGAGCAAAAGGAAGGGGGCAAGACGAGCAGTACTTC.

The chain carries TRBV20-1 and TRBJ1-3; weak D call: TRBD1 (5 bases). CDR1 is DFQATT and CDR2 is SNEGSKA in the germline V gene (reference sequence). V was shortened by 5 bases and J by 2 bases, with 10 bases between the two germline ends. There are 13 residues in the CDR3. The CDR3 DNA sequence: TGCAGTGCTCCGAGAGGGGCTGGAAACACCATATATTTT. Amino acid sequence: CSAPRGAGNTIYF.

There are many counts of this clonotype. The rearrangement links TRBV14 to TRBJ2-5; unclear D gene. Trimming removed 3 bases at V and 2 bases at J, with 7 bases between. In germline, CDR1 is SGHDN, CDR2 FVKESK. This CDR3 has 13 amino acids. The CDR3 sequence: CASSQIEQETQYF. In nucleotides, the CDR3 is TGTGCCAGCAGCCAGATAGAACAAGAGACCCAGTACTTC.

This clonotype was seen only a few times. The CDR3 reads CSARPEQEKLFF. Written as DNA, the CDR3 is TGCAGTGCTAGGCCAGAACAAGAAAAACTGTTTTTT. This rearrangement joins TRBV20-1 to TRBJ1-4, with unresolved D. This CDR3 is built from 12 residues. The germline CDR1 and CDR2 sequences are DFQATT and SNEGSKA (reference sequence). V lost 3 bases to trimming and J lost 8 bases, with 10 bases between them.

This clonotype was recorded a few times. The V call is TRBV20-1, the J call TRBJ2-5; 9 bases are shared with TRBD2. The CDR3 runs to 15 residues. Trimming removed 0 bases from V and 2 bases from J; junction bases left unmatched: 4. Germline values: CDR1 DFQATT, CDR2 SNEGSKA (reference sequence). The CDR3 protein is CSARDGAGGQETQYF. In DNA form, the CDR3 reads TGCAGTGCTAGAGATGGAGCGGGGGGTCAAGAGACCCAGTACTTC.

The chain is built from TRBV5-4 and TRBJ2-1; D is possibly TRBD1 (5 bases). The germline V gene has CDR1 SGHNT and CDR2 YYREEE (reference sequence). The V and J ends lost 6 bases and 11 bases respectively, with 12 bases between them. This CDR3 spans 11 amino acids. This CDR3 is CASTSTEQQFF. In DNA, the CDR3 is TGTGCCAGCACCTCGACAGAACAGCAGTTCTTC.

The chain employs TRBV20-1 and TRBJ1-5, with D maybe TRBD1 (6 bases). The CDR3 covers 15 residues. Germline CDR1 reads DFQATT; CDR2 reads SNEGSKA (reference sequence). V was shortened by 5 bases and J by 4 bases, with 18 bases between the two germline ends. The CDR3 here is CSAERVVTGNQPQHF. The CDR3 DNA reads TGCAGTGCTGAGCGGGTGGTAACAGGGAATCAGCCCCAGCATTTT.

This clonotype was detected many times. This chain connects TRBV11-3 to TRBJ1-4; D gene ambiguous. The CDR3 sequence is 10 residues long. V gave up 5 bases and J gave up 10 bases, with 5 bases separating them. Germline-derived CDR1 and CDR2 are SGHNT and YENEEA. CDR3 in DNA: TGTGCCAGCAGCCAAGGAAAACTGTTTTTT. Protein sequence: CASSQGKLFF.

The rearrangement uses TRBV3-1 and TRBJ1-1; D remains ambiguous. The CDR3 extends over 15 amino acids. V lost 4 bases, J lost 0 bases, and 12 bases lay in between. Germline V CDR1 and CDR2: LGHDT, YNNKEL (reference sequence). The CDR3 DNA is TGTGCCAGCAGCCTCACGGTCCTCATGAACACTGAAGCTTTCTTT. Translation gives CASSLTVLMNTEAFF.

Only a few counts were recorded for this clonotype. The V call is TRBV24-1, the J call TRBJ2-3; possibly TRBD1 for D (5 bases). Looked up from germline, CDR1 is KGHDR and CDR2 is SFDVKD. The CDR3 consists of 12 residues. Trimming took 4 bases from V and 7 from J, leaving 8 bases between them. The CDR3 is CATSEQGYTQYF. The CDR3 nucleotides read TGTGCCACCAGTGAGCAGGGTTATACGCAGTATTTT.